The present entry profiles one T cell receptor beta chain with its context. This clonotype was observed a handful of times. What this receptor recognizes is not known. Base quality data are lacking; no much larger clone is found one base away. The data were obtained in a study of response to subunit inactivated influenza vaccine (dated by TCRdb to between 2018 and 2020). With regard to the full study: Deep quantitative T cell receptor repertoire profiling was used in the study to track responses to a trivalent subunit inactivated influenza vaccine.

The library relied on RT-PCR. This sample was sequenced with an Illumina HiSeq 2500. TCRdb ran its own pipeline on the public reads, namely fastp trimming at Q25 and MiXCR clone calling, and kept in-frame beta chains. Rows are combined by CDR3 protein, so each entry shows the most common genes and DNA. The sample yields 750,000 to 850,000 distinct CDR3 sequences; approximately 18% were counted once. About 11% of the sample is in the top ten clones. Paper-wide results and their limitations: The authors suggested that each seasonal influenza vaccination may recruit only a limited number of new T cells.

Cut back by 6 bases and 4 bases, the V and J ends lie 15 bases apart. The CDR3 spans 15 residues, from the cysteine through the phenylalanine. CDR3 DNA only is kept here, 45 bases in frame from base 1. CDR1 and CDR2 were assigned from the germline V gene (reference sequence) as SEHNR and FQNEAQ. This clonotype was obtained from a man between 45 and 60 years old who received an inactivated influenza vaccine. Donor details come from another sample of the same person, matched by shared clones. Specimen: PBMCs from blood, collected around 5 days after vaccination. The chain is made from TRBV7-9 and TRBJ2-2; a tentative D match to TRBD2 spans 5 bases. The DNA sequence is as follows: TGTGCCAGCAGTGAGATGCGGGCCGGCACCGGGGAGCTGTTTTTT. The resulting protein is CASSEMRAGTGELFF.